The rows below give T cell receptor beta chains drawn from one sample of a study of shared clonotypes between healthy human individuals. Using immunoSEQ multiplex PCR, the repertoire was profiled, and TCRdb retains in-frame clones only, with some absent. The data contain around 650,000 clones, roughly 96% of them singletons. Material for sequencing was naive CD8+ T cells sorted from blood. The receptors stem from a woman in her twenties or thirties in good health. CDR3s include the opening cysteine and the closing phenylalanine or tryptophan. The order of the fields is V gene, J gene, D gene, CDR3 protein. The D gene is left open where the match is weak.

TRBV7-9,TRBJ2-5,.,CASRPTGRETQYF
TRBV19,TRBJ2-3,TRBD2,CASSPLAGGTDTQYF
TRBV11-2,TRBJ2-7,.,CASSFSGDYEQYF
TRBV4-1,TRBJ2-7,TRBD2,CASSQYGTSGSYEQYF
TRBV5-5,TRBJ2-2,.,CASSLGGLAGELFF
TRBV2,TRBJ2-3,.,CASSAGTLLSTDTQYF
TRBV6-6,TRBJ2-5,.,CASSYFVGSQETQYF
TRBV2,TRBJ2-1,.,CAAMTVQKWAGGSYNEQFF
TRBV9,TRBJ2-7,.,CASSPGGGGTYEQYF
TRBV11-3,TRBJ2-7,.,CASSSPRVATTPYEQYF
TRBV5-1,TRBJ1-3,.,CASGQGNSGNTIYF
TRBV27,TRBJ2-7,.,CASSSQRGFYEQYF
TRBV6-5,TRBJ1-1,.,CASSYSTANTEAFF
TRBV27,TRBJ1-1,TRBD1,CASRADRVNTEAFF
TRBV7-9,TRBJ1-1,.,CASSLGGVGTEAFF
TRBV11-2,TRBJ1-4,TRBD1,CASSPNRGKGEKLFF
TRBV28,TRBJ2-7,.,CASSFRVVGEQYF
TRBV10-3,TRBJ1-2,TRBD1,CAISDQPDRPANYGYTF
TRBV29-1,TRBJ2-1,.,CSGQIYNEQFF
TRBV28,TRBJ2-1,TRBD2,CASSSGLAGDWYNEQFF
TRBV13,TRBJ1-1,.,CASSQTELYTEAFF
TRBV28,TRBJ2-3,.,CASSLTSYGTDTQYF
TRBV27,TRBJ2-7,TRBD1,CASGNQDRAYEQYF
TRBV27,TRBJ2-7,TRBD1,CASRATGGYEQYF
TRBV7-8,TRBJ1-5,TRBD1,CASSQGTGVYSNQPQHF
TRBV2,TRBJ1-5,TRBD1,CASTGQGDAPQHF
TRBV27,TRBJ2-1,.,CASSLAGSDEQFF
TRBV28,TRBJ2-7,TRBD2,CASRHLAGLSDEQYF
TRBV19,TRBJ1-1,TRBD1,CASSIDGTGDLEAFF
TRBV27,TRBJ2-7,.,CASRDSYEQYF
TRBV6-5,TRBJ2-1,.,CASSYHGASEQFF
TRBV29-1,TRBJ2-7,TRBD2,CSVVSGSSYYEQYF
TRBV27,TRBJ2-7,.,CASSSGPSSYEQYF
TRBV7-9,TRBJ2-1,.,CASSPWAGQLGEQFF
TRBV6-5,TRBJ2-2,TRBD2,CASSYSSGRPTGELFF
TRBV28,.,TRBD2,CASSLYPPRLAGADEQYF
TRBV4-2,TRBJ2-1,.,CASSQEEAGYNEQFF
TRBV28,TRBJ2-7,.,CASSPPDGVYEQYF
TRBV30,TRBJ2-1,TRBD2,CAWSSGTNYNEQFF
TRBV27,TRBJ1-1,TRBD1,CASSLLGGSTEAFF
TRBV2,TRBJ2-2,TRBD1,CASSGADRAGELFF
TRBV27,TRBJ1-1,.,CASSLYPVPNTEAFF
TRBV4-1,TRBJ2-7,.,CASSQERGEQYF
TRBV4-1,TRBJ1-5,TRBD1,CASSQLGRDRAGQPQHF
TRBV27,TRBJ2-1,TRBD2,CASSSGRGNEQFF
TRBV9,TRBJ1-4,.,CASSFSSQTGEKLFF
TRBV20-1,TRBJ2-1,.,CSASYYNEQFF
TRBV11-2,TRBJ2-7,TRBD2,CASSAGTSIEQYF
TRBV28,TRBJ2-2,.,CASSLSFGFTGELFF
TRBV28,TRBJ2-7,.,CASSKAASYEQYF
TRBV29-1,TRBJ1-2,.,CSVEEGTQTYGYTF
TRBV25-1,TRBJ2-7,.,CASSEWGEQYF
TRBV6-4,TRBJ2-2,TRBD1,CASSDRDRGAGELFF